Listed here are 13 T cell receptor beta chains from one sample, sequenced in a study of identical twins. TCRdb reprocessed the 5' RACE reads via MiXCR and lists one record per CDR3 protein. The profile shows 200,000 to 250,000 distinct CDR3 sequences, more than 6.5% of them singletons. These data are also associated with another study on yellow fever vaccine responses in identical twins.

Sequencing was carried out using memory (CD45RO+) T cells sorted from blood. These receptors originate from a woman younger than 35 in good health.

This chain uses TRBV5-1 with TRBJ2-1, with D maybe TRBD2 (6 bases). Germline-derived CDR1 and CDR2 are SGHRS and YFSETQ. V was pared by 1 base and J by 8 bases, with 13 bases between. The CDR3 loop spans 14 amino acids. The CDR3 DNA reads TGCGCCAGCAGCTTGACGGGAGTCGCGGATGAGCAGTTCTTC. Its translation is CASSLTGVADEQFF.

This clonotype was picked up a small number of times. J is TRBJ2-7 and V is TRBV4-3; D might be TRBD1 or TRBD2, each matching 6 bases. Germline V gene sequence: CDR1 LGHNA, CDR2 YSLEER. The CDR3 is 17 residues long. Trimming removed 0 bases at V and 6 bases at J, with 21 bases between. In DNA form, the CDR3 reads TGCGCCAGCAGCCAAGAATACGGGGGCGGTACAGGGTTCGAGCAGTACTTC. Its protein is CASSQEYGGGTGFEQYF.

The chain employs TRBV7-9 and TRBJ2-3; the D is unclear. This CDR3 spans 16 amino acids. Germline values: CDR1 SEHNR, CDR2 FQNEAQ (reference sequence). V lost 1 base to trimming and J lost 0 bases, with 11 bases between them. CDR3 nucleotides: TGTGCCAGCAGCTTAGACCAGGTCCTAAGCACAGATACGCAGTATTTT. It encodes CASSLDQVLSTDTQYF. The full variable domain, with the rest looked up from reference TRBV7-9 and TRBJ2-3, is DTGVSQNPRHKITKRGQNVTFRCDPISEHNRLYWYRQTLGQGPEFLTYFQNEAQLEKSRLLSDRFSAERPKGSFSTLEIQRTEQGDSAMYLCASSLDQVLSTDTQYFGPGTRLTVL.

In this sample, this clonotype turned up many times. The chain recombines TRBV7-9 with TRBJ2-7; D not resolved. Between the trimmed V and J ends, which lost 4 bases and 6 bases, there was a span of 10 bases. Germline V gives CDR1 SEHNR, CDR2 FQNEAQ (reference sequence). The CDR3 has 12 amino acids. CDR3 nucleotide sequence: TGTGCCAGCAGCTATAGGGCGCGCGAGCAGTACTTC. Its protein is CASSYRAREQYF.

This clonotype was detected many times. The CDR3 nucleotides are TGCGCCAGCAGCAAGGACTTTGCCTACAATGAGCAGTTCTTC. This translates into CASSKDFAYNEQFF. The rearrangement links TRBV5-1 to TRBJ2-1; tentatively, D is TRBD2 (5 bases). The CDR3 length is 14 residues. Trimming took off 4 bases at V and 2 bases at J, with 10 bases between the two ends. The germline gives CDR1 SGHRS, CDR2 YFSETQ.

This clonotype was counted ten times or more. The chain has TRBV29-1 and TRBJ2-1; TRBD2 matches 12 bases. Per germline, CDR1 SQVTM and CDR2 ANQGSEA. V lost 7 bases and J lost 4; bases outside the gene matches: 11. CDR3 size: 16 residues. CDR3: CSATWRTSGMYNEQFF. The CDR3 DNA reads TGCAGCGCCACCTGGCGGACTAGCGGGATGTACAATGAGCAGTTCTTC.

This clonotype appeared many times. V and J are TRBV28 and TRBJ2-1, with D unclear. The CDR3 is 16 amino acids. Germline CDR1 and CDR2: MDHEN and SYDVKM. V was trimmed by 6 bases and J by 0 bases, leaving 15 bases between them. This chain's CDR3 is CASSPRFGRSYNEQFF. The CDR3 DNA sequence: TGTGCCAGCAGCCCGCGTTTCGGTCGCTCCTACAATGAGCAGTTCTTC.

This chain connects TRBV7-9 to TRBJ2-1; 9 bases fit TRBD1. Germline CDR1 and CDR2: SEHNR and FQNEAQ (reference sequence). Trimming removed 5 bases from V and 4 bases from J; junction bases left unmatched: 6. The CDR3 consists of 15 residues. The CDR3 nucleotides read TGTGCCAGCAGCCGTGGGGACAGGGCTTACAATGAGCAGTTCTTC. Residues: CASSRGDRAYNEQFF.

This clonotype occurred many times. The J gene is TRBJ2-1, the V gene TRBV6-4, with a tentative D call TRBD1 (6 bases). CDR1 and CDR2 from the germline V gene are MRHNA and SNTAGT. This CDR3 comprises 16 residues. The V gene lost 2 bases and the J gene lost 1 base, with 12 bases spanning the gap. The CDR3 region has the DNA TGTGCCAGCAGTGACCTCGAGGGGGTATCCTACAATGAGCAGTTCTTC. This sequence encodes CASSDLEGVSYNEQFF.

This clonotype appeared a few times. The chain is built from TRBV7-2 and TRBJ2-7; D possibly corresponds to TRBD2 (6 bases). V was cut by 4 bases and J by 2 bases, with 12 bases left in between. This CDR3 spans 14 amino acids. The germline gives CDR1 SGHTA, CDR2 FQGNSA. CDR3 nucleotide sequence: TGTGCCAGCAGCTCGCGGGATCGGACCTACGAGCAGTACTTC. It yields the protein CASSSRDRTYEQYF.

This clonotype was counted only a few times. This chain uses TRBV7-9 with TRBJ2-7; 11 nucleotides match TRBD2. From germline, CDR1 is SEHNR and CDR2 FQNEAQ (reference sequence). This CDR3 comprises 15 residues. V lost 5 bases to trimming and J lost 3 bases; unmatched junction nucleotides: 6. In DNA form, the CDR3 reads TGTGCCAGCAGCCCCGGCGGGACTAGCGGCTACGAGCAGTACTTC. Protein: CASSPGGTSGYEQYF.

This chain's CDR3 is CASSFPEGVGTFPNNEQFF. The CDR3 nucleotides read TGTGCCAGCAGCTTCCCTGAGGGGGTGGGGACGTTCCCGAACAATGAGCAGTTCTTC. The chain has TRBV11-2 and TRBJ2-1; TRBD1 might be the D (6 bases). Trimming took off 3 bases at V and 5 bases at J, with 26 bases between the two ends. The CDR3 has 19 amino acids. Germline V CDR1 and CDR2: SGHAT, FQNNGV.

V usage is TRBV10-3 and J usage is TRBJ2-7; 7 positions match TRBD2. The V gene's germline CDR1 is ENHRY and CDR2 SYGVKD. V lost 2 bases and J lost 2; bases outside the gene matches: 6. This CDR3 is 15 amino acids long. CDR3 DNA sequence: TGTGCCATCAGTGAGGGGGGGGACCTTACCTACGAGCAGTACTTC. Residues: CAISEGGDLTYEQYF.